A single sample gave rise to the 2 T cell receptor beta chains below, sequenced in a study of CD8 T cells in ankylosing spondylitis. TCRdb itself ran the 5' RACE reads through MiXCR, one entry per CDR3 protein. The sample shows under 250,000 distinct CDR3 sequences, approximately 30% of them seen only once. The sequenced sample was blood, either unsorted or a sorted T cell fraction (not recorded which). These receptors were collected from a male donor with ankylosing spondylitis or in good health (not recorded which).

This clonotype was seen only a few times. The rearrangement uses TRBV18 and TRBJ2-4, with 9 bases identical to TRBD1. Trimming at V came to 3 bases and at J to 9 bases, leaving 6 bases not matched to a gene. CDR3 length: 14 amino acids. From germline, CDR1 is KGHSH and CDR2 LQKENI. CDR3 nucleotide sequence: TGTGCCAGCTCACCTTCAGGACAGGGGAGCATTCAGTACTTC. This sequence encodes CASSPSGQGSIQYF.

This clonotype occurred a few times. CDR3 sequence reads: CSVPGHGSYEQYF. The CDR3 DNA reads TGCAGCGTGCCTGGACACGGCTCCTACGAGCAGTACTTC. The rearrangement links TRBV29-1 to TRBJ2-7, with a possible D match to TRBD1 (5 bases). The CDR3 runs to 13 residues. Trimming stripped 6 bases from V and 0 bases from J, with 12 bases between. Germline assignment: CDR1 SQVTM and CDR2 ANQGSEA.